The 30 T cell receptor beta chains listed next were all sequenced from one sample in a study of T cell responses to AZD1222 COVID-19 vaccine. Only in-frame clones appear in the TCRdb table, and some are missing; sequencing was by immunoSEQ multiplex PCR. The data hold roughly 55,000 clones, with about 85% observed a single time. This specimen was peripheral blood, taken on day 0 of AZD1222 vaccination. These receptors all stem from an adult in good health.

The chain joins TRBV7-9 to TRBJ1-4, with a tentative D call TRBD1 (5 bases). Germline CDR1 reads SEHNR; CDR2 reads FQNEAQ (reference sequence). The CDR3 is made up of 14 amino acids. V was shortened by 5 bases and J by 4 bases, with 11 bases between the two germline ends. The CDR3 is CASSPTAYNEKLFF. CDR3 in DNA: TGTGCCAGCAGCCCGACAGCTTATAATGAAAAACTGTTTTTT.

The chain employs TRBV9 and TRBJ2-1; 8 bases agree with TRBD1. Germline-derived CDR1 and CDR2 are SGDLS and YYNGEE. This CDR3 contains 15 residues. With 4 bases clipped from V and 1 base from J, the junction kept 4 bases outside the gene matches. CDR3 amino acids: CASSPGQGSYNEQFF. In DNA, the CDR3 is TGTGCCAGCAGCCCCGGACAGGGTTCCTACAATGAGCAGTTCTTC.

This clone has only a few counts. The chain carries TRBV18 and TRBJ2-7, with D tentatively TRBD1 (6 bases). This CDR3 has 13 amino acids. Germline V gene data show CDR1 as KGHSH and CDR2 as LQKENI. V shed 3 bases and J shed 4 bases, with 10 bases lying between them. The CDR3 DNA follows: TGTGCCAGCTCACCTACAGGGATATACGAGCAGTACTTC. Protein product: CASSPTGIYEQYF. Combining the CDR3 with reference TRBV18 and TRBJ2-7 gives the whole variable domain NAGVMQNPRHLVRRRGQEARLRCSPMKGHSHVYWYRQLPEEGLKFMVYLQKENIIDESGMPKERFSAEFPKEGPSILRIQQVVRGDSAAYFCASSPTGIYEQYFGPGTRLTVT.

The V and J genes are TRBV30 and TRBJ2-3, with D perhaps TRBD1 or TRBD2 (5 bases each). The V gene lost 7 bases and the J gene lost 7 bases, with 18 bases spanning the gap. Germline V gene sequence: CDR1 GTSNPN, CDR2 SVGIG (reference sequence). This CDR3 region has 13 residues. This CDR3 is CAFAKGTSYTQYF. CDR3 nucleotide sequence: TGTGCCTTCGCTAAGGGGACCTCTTATACGCAGTATTTT.

The V gene is TRBV24-1, the J gene TRBJ1-5; 7 nucleotides line up with TRBD1. This CDR3 contains 16 residues. Per the germline V gene, CDR1 is KGHDR and CDR2 is SFDVKD. The trim removed 2 bases at V and 7 bases at J, leaving 10 bases unmatched. The CDR3 reads CATSDYKGAGEQPQHF. CDR3 bases: TGTGCCACCAGTGATTATAAGGGGGCGGGGGAACAGCCCCAGCATTTT.

The V gene is TRBV28, the J gene TRBJ2-3; 10 nucleotides match TRBD2. In germline, CDR1 is MDHEN, CDR2 SYDVKM. The J segment lost 6 bases and the V segment lost 5 bases, leaving 5 bases of the junction unmatched. The CDR3 has 14 amino acids. The CDR3 nucleotides read TGTGCCAGCAGTCCTGGGACTAGCGTCGATACGCAGTATTTT. Translated, it gives CASSPGTSVDTQYF.

The chain uses TRBV11-1 and TRBJ2-3, with 9 bases lining up with TRBD2. Germline V gene data show CDR1 as SGHAT and CDR2 as FQDESV (reference sequence). V was clipped by 4 bases and J by 7 bases; unmatched bases: 6. The CDR3 loop spans 14 amino acids. CDR3 in amino acids: CASSWGLARNTQYF. CDR3 coding DNA: TGTGCCAGCAGCTGGGGACTAGCTCGAAATACGCAGTATTTT.

The genes are TRBV19 and TRBJ2-1; 7 nucleotides line up with TRBD1. Trimming at V came to 8 bases and at J to 6 bases, leaving 7 bases not matched to a gene. Germline values: CDR1 LNHDA, CDR2 SQIVND (reference sequence). This CDR3 is built from 13 residues. The CDR3 spells CASGYDRVNEQFF. In DNA form, the CDR3 reads TGTGCCAGTGGATACGACAGGGTCAATGAGCAGTTCTTC.

The V call is TRBV2, the J call TRBJ1-3; D gene ambiguous. From germline, CDR1 is SNHLY and CDR2 FYNNEI. The CDR3 covers 15 residues. Trimming took off 0 bases at V and 4 bases at J, with 10 bases between the two ends. The DNA for the CDR3 is TGTGCCAGCAGTGAAGCTCGACGGGCAGGAAACACCATATATTTT. Amino acids: CASSEARRAGNTIYF.

The sample holds a few counts of this clone. This sequence joins TRBV4-1 and TRBJ2-7, with 7 bases identical to TRBD1. Germline CDR1 is MGHRA and CDR2 is YSYEKL. V gave up 3 bases and J gave up 5 bases; unmatched junction bases: 7. The CDR3 spans 14 residues. The chain's CDR3 is CASSQYRDRDEQYF. The CDR3 DNA follows: TGCGCCAGCAGCCAGTACCGGGACAGAGACGAGCAGTACTTC.

This sequence joins TRBV7-9 and TRBJ1-1; tentatively, D is TRBD1 (5 bases). V was cut by 5 bases and J by 7 bases, with 14 bases left in between. The CDR3 has 13 residues. The germline CDR1 and CDR2 sequences are SEHNR and FQNEAQ (reference sequence). The CDR3, as DNA: TGTGCCAGCAGCCCTATCCCGGGGCTTGAAGCTTTCTTT. Translated, it gives CASSPIPGLEAFF.

This sequence joins TRBV9 and TRBJ1-1; D remains unclear. The CDR3 length is 12 residues. Germline V gene sequence: CDR1 SGDLS, CDR2 YYNGEE. Deletions cut 2 bases from V and 7 bases from J, with 9 bases between. CDR3 region: CASSVSGLEAFF. The CDR3 coding sequence is TGTGCCAGCAGCGTTTCGGGCCTTGAAGCTTTCTTT.

This chain links TRBV10-1 with TRBJ2-3; D is uncertain. Germline-derived CDR1 and CDR2 are WNHNN and SYGVQD (reference sequence). This CDR3 contains 14 residues. Deletions cut 4 bases from V and 4 bases from J, with 12 bases between. The CDR3: CASSASGGADTQYF. The CDR3 coding sequence is TGCGCCAGCAGTGCCTCGGGCGGCGCAGATACGCAGTATTTT.

The chain is built from TRBV11-2 and TRBJ1-3, with 7 nucleotides matching TRBD1. CDR1 and CDR2 (germline): SGHAT, FQNNGV. V trimming: 3 bases; J trimming: 7 bases; junction bases outside the gene matches: 12. The CDR3 is 16 amino acids. In DNA form, the CDR3 reads TGTGCCAGCAGCTTCTCTACAGGGGCCCTCGGTAACACCATATATTTT. Protein: CASSFSTGALGNTIYF.

The chain links TRBV28 to TRBJ2-7; D possibly matches TRBD1 or TRBD2 (5 bases each). The ends were cut back, 4 bases at V and 3 bases at J, with 16 bases in the middle. Germline-derived CDR1 and CDR2 are MDHEN and SYDVKM. CDR3 size: 15 residues. Written as DNA, the CDR3 is TGTGCCAGCAGTTCCACCGGGACGCTTTACTACGAGCAGTACTTC. Translated: CASSSTGTLYYEQYF.

The rearrangement uses TRBV5-1 and TRBJ2-4; D might be TRBD1 (5 bases). The CDR3 contains 18 residues. Per the germline V gene, CDR1 is SGHRS and CDR2 is YFSETQ. V shed 0 bases and J shed 0 bases, with 16 bases lying between them. The CDR3 DNA reads TGCGCCAGCAGCTTGGTACAGGATAGCTTCCTAGCCAAAAACATTCAGTACTTC. This translates into CASSLVQDSFLAKNIQYF.

This clone was seen only a few times. Here the CDR3 DNA reads TGTGCTAGTGGGCCGGGACAGGGCATGAACACTGAAGCTTTCTTT. Translation gives CASGPGQGMNTEAFF. The chain has TRBV12-5 and TRBJ1-1; 9 nucleotides line up with TRBD1. Germline assignment: CDR1 LGHNT and CDR2 FRNRAP. CDR3 size: 15 residues. V trimming: 6 bases; J trimming: 0 bases; junction bases outside the gene matches: 5.

The chain employs TRBV25-1 and TRBJ1-3; no clear D. With 1 base removed from V and 5 bases from J, the gap between germline ends came to 12 bases. Germline lookup yields CDR1 MGHDK and CDR2 SYGVNS. There are 15 residues in the CDR3. CDR3 nucleotide sequence: TGTGCCAGCAGTGAATCATCCGACGGTAGAAACACCATATATTTT. This codes for CASSESSDGRNTIYF. The variable domain in full, completed from reference TRBV25-1 and TRBJ1-3, reads EADIYQTPRYLVIGTGKKITLECSQTMGHDKMYWYQQDPGMELHLIHYSYGVNSTEKGDLSSESTVSRIRTEHFPLTLESARPSHTSQYLCASSESSDGRNTIYFGEGSWLTVV.

The chain is built from TRBV14 and TRBJ2-3, with 8 nucleotides matching TRBD1. Germline CDR1 and CDR2: SGHDN and FVKESK. The CDR3 contains 16 residues. V lost 0 bases to trimming and J lost 3 bases; unmatched junction nucleotides: 5. The CDR3 DNA reads TGTGCCAGCAGCCAAGACCAAGGACAGGGAACAGATACGCAGTATTTT. Encoded protein: CASSQDQGQGTDTQYF.

This chain uses TRBV7-9 with TRBJ2-7, with a weak D call TRBD2 (6 bases). Germline values: CDR1 SEHNR, CDR2 FQNEAQ (reference sequence). The V end lost 5 bases, the J end lost 0 bases, and 11 bases lay between the germline ends. This CDR3 spans 14 amino acids. Written as DNA, the CDR3 is TGTGCCAGCAGCCCTGGGGGGAGCTCCTACGAGCAGTACTTC. Its translation is CASSPGGSSYEQYF.

This chain's CDR3 is CATRRGPRDEQYF. The CDR3 coding sequence is TGTGCCACCAGACGAGGACCGAGGGACGAGCAGTACTTC. V usage is TRBV15 and J usage is TRBJ2-7; TRBD2 is a possible D gene (5 bases). The germline V gene encodes CDR1 LNHNV and CDR2 YYDKDF (reference sequence). CDR3 length equals 13 residues. Trimming took 6 bases from V and 5 from J, leaving 14 bases between them.

The V call is TRBV6-5, the J call TRBJ2-1; TRBD1 agrees at 7 bases. Looked up from germline, CDR1 is MNHEY and CDR2 is SVGAGI. This CDR3 is built from 13 residues. Trimming at V came to 5 bases and at J to 9 bases, leaving 7 bases not matched to a gene. CDR3 coding DNA: TGTGCCAGCAGTATCCGGACAGGCCTTGAGCAGTTCTTC. This codes for CASSIRTGLEQFF.

This clone was counted a single time. CDR3 DNA sequence: TGTGCCAGCAGCTTATCCGGAAACAATCAGCCCCAGCATTTT. Translation gives CASSLSGNNQPQHF. V gene TRBV7-9 combines with J gene TRBJ1-5; D remains ambiguous. Germline CDR1 is SEHNR and CDR2 is FQNEAQ (reference sequence). Between the trimmed V and J ends, which lost 2 bases and 3 bases, there was a span of 8 bases. The CDR3 totals 14 residues.

The chain couples TRBV6-5 to TRBJ2-5; 7 bases map to TRBD1. The CDR3 has 16 amino acids. The V gene end was trimmed by 0 bases and the J gene end by 1 base; junction bases not matched to a gene: 5. Per the germline V gene, CDR1 is MNHEY and CDR2 is SVGAGI. The CDR3 DNA follows: TGTGCCAGCAGTTACTCCCAGGGGGACCTCCAAGAGACCCAGTACTTC. It yields the protein CASSYSQGDLQETQYF.

The rearrangement uses TRBV9 and TRBJ1-6; D remains unclear. The germline V gene has CDR1 SGDLS and CDR2 YYNGEE. This CDR3 has 14 amino acids. V was shortened by 4 bases and J by 7 bases, with 12 bases between the two germline ends. The DNA of the CDR3 is TGTGCCAGCAGCCCCGCCGGGATCAATTCACCCCTCCACTTT. Amino acids: CASSPAGINSPLHF.

This chain links TRBV5-1 with TRBJ1-1, with TRBD1 matching 7 bases. Germline V gives CDR1 SGHRS, CDR2 YFSETQ. Trimming cost V 4 bases and J 6 bases; bases outside gene matches: 9. This CDR3 region has 14 residues. For the CDR3, the DNA is TGCGCCAGCAGCCAGAGACAGGGTAGCGCTGAAGCTTTCTTT. Translation: CASSQRQGSAEAFF.

The genes are TRBV12-3 or TRBV12-4 and TRBJ1-1; 8 positions agree with TRBD1. V was clipped by 6 bases and J by 2 bases; unmatched bases: 2. The CDR3 runs 13 residues. For the CDR3, the DNA is TGTGCCAGCAGGGGACAGGTCAACACTGAAGCTTTCTTT. It codes for CASRGQVNTEAFF.

The rearrangement links TRBV27 to TRBJ1-2, with 7 bases that match TRBD1. The CDR3 loop spans 14 amino acids. Germline V gene sequence: CDR1 MNHEY, CDR2 SMNVEV (reference sequence). With 10 bases clipped from V and 3 bases from J, the junction kept 11 bases outside the gene matches. The CDR3 is CATKGIDRDYGYTF. CDR3 bases: TGTGCCACCAAAGGGATAGACAGGGACTATGGCTACACCTTC.

The rearrangement uses TRBV7-9 and TRBJ1-1, with TRBD1 matching over 11 bases. This CDR3 is 14 amino acids long. CDR1 is SEHNR and CDR2 is FQNEAQ in the germline V gene (reference sequence). The junction had 3 bases not matched to a gene; V was cut back by 3 bases and J by 6 bases. CDR3 protein: CASSFGQGAAEAFF. The CDR3 DNA is TGTGCCAGCAGCTTCGGACAGGGGGCCGCTGAAGCTTTCTTT.

The chain has TRBV7-6 and TRBJ2-1; perhaps D is TRBD1 or TRBD2 (5 bases each). Between the trimmed V and J ends, which lost 5 bases and 0 bases, there was a span of 14 bases. The CDR3 is 16 amino acids. Germline CDR1 reads SGHVS; CDR2 reads FNYEAQ. CDR3 amino acids: CASSLGTVSSYNEQFF. The CDR3 DNA sequence: TGTGCCAGCAGCCTTGGGACGGTGAGCTCCTACAATGAGCAGTTCTTC.